These 11 T cell receptor beta chains came from one sample sequenced in a study of Graves' ophthalmopathy and Graves' hyperthyroidism. TCR beta CDR3 regions were amplified from RNA transcripts. HTBI primers served in a first-round RT-PCR, which a second-round multiplex PCR followed. TCRdb independently ran MiXCR on the multiplex PCR reads; one entry per CDR3 protein. The sample has nearly 400,000 distinct CDR3 sequences, 18% seen once; the top ten hold approximately 1.4%. The sample taken for sequencing was peripheral blood. The receptors here all came from a woman aged 18-35 years with Graves' ophthalmopathy.

This clonotype was recorded many times. This sequence joins TRBV15 and TRBJ2-2; 7 bases match TRBD1. Germline V gene lookup returns CDR1 LNHNV and CDR2 YYDKDF (reference sequence). V dropped 0 bases and J dropped 6; count of bases not matched to a gene: 13. This CDR3 is 18 amino acids long. Here the CDR3 reads CATSREELGTEGPGELFF. The CDR3 DNA reads TGTGCCACCAGCAGAGAGGAATTGGGGACAGAGGGTCCCGGGGAGCTGTTTTTT.

The chain combines TRBV19 with TRBJ1-1; 9 bases are a match to TRBD1. The CDR3 is made up of 17 amino acids. J was trimmed by 4 bases and V by 5 bases; bases with no gene match: 14. CDR1 is LNHDA, CDR2 SQIVND, per germline (reference sequence). The CDR3 is CASSPLPGQGGSTEAFF. As DNA, the CDR3 is TGTGCCAGTAGTCCCCTCCCGGGACAGGGCGGTAGCACTGAAGCTTTCTTT.

Ten or more counts support this clonotype. This chain uses TRBV6-2 or TRBV6-3 with TRBJ1-6; the D is unclear. CDR3 length: 11 residues. Germline lookup yields CDR1 MNHEY and CDR2 SVGEGT. V was trimmed by 6 bases and J by 14 bases, leaving 11 bases between them. The CDR3 DNA reads as TGTGCCAGCAGCCCTAGAGGATCCCTCCACTTT. Its translation is CASSPRGSLHF.

This clonotype was seen many times. V is TRBV7-2 and J is TRBJ2-5; TRBD2 aligns across 9 bases. Germline CDR1 SGHTA, CDR2 FQGNSA. The CDR3 length is 15 residues. The V gene end was trimmed by 1 base and the J gene end by 0 bases; junction bases not matched to a gene: 0. The CDR3 DNA follows: TGTGCCAGCAGCTTAGTAGCGGGGGACCAAGAGACCCAGTACTTC. This gives the protein CASSLVAGDQETQYF. The entire variable domain, with the rest obtained from reference TRBV7-2 and TRBJ2-5, is as follows: GAGVSQSPSNKVTEKGKDVELRCDPISGHTALYWYRQSLGQGLEFLIYFQGNSAPDKSGLPSDRFSAERTGGSVSTLTIQRTQQEDSAVYLCASSLVAGDQETQYFGPGTRLLVL.

This clonotype was observed many times. The genes are TRBV15 and TRBJ2-5; D call uncertain. The CDR3 length is 11 residues. CDR1 LNHNV and CDR2 YYDKDF come from the germline V gene (reference sequence). V lost 1 base and J 5 bases, leaving 2 bases between the germline ends. For the CDR3, the DNA is TGTGCCACCAGCAGAGGGGAGACCCAGTACTTC. This encodes CATSRGETQYF.

This clonotype came up many times. This chain connects TRBV30 to TRBJ2-5; 8 bases are shared with TRBD1. The CDR3 has 18 amino acids. V lost 1 base, J lost 2 bases, and 15 bases stayed unmatched. CDR1 is GTSNPN and CDR2 is SVGIG in the germline V gene (reference sequence). The CDR3 reads CAWSAHRTGINRQETQYF. CDR3 DNA sequence: TGTGCCTGGAGTGCCCATAGGACAGGGATTAACAGGCAAGAGACCCAGTACTTC.

Many counts were recorded for this clonotype. This chain connects TRBV6-1 to TRBJ2-7; D is undetermined. The V gene's germline CDR1 is MNHNS and CDR2 SASEGT. The CDR3 length is 15 residues. Trimming pared 4 bases from V and 2 bases from J, leaving 15 bases between. CDR3 in DNA: TGTGCCAGCAGTGCTCGCTCTGGGCCGACCTACGAGCAGTACTTC. The encoded protein is CASSARSGPTYEQYF.

This clonotype was detected a few times. This chain links TRBV18 with TRBJ1-1; D gene uncertain. Germline CDR1 KGHSH, CDR2 LQKENI. Between the trimmed V and J ends, which lost 4 bases and 1 base, there was a span of 13 bases. CDR3 length: 15 amino acids. As DNA, the CDR3 is TGTGCCAGCTCACGACATCCTACAAGGAACACTGAAGCTTTCTTT. It codes for CASSRHPTRNTEAFF.

In its sample, this clonotype was seen many times. This chain joins TRBV19 and TRBJ1-1; tentatively, D is TRBD1 (5 bases). Germline loops: CDR1 LNHDA, CDR2 SQIVND (reference sequence). Between the trimmed V and J ends, which lost 5 bases and 6 bases, there was a span of 22 bases. CDR3 length: 16 amino acids. The CDR3 nucleotides are TGTGCCAGTAGTTACGTGGTCCGGGACGTTCAGGCTGAAGCTTTCTTT. Translation gives CASSYVVRDVQAEAFF.

This clonotype was seen ten or more times. This chain links TRBV3-1 with TRBJ1-1, with D perhaps matching TRBD1 (5 bases). The V gene lost 7 bases and the J gene lost 4 bases, with 22 bases spanning the gap. The germline CDR1 and CDR2 sequences are LGHDT and YNNKEL (reference sequence). The CDR3 is 16 residues long. The CDR3 DNA sequence: TGTGCCAGCACCTGCCCAGTGGGGGAATTATGCACTGAAGCTTTCTTT. Its translation: CASTCPVGELCTEAFF.

V is TRBV12-3 or TRBV12-4 and J is TRBJ2-2; 8 nucleotides match TRBD1. V lost 1 base, J lost 4 bases, and 14 bases stayed unmatched. This CDR3 spans 19 amino acids. DNA for the CDR3: TGTGCCAGCAGTTTAGACGTAGGGCAGGGGGCGTTAATCACCGGGGAGCTGTTTTTT. This sequence encodes CASSLDVGQGALITGELFF.